The 12 T cell receptor beta chains reported below all come from one sample, sequenced in a study of beta chain features in type 1 diabetes. The isolated RNA, all of it, was reverse transcribed, so expressed TCRB transcripts were what got sequenced. Sequenced by immunoSEQ multiplex PCR; TCRdb stores in-frame clones only, minus some. The sample lists over 40,000 clones, 51% occurring once. The sample consisted of Tregs from blood. These receptors were collected from a woman aged 18-29 years in good health.

The rearrangement uses TRBV5-1 and TRBJ2-3; a possible D gene is TRBD2 (5 bases). Germline assignment: CDR1 SGHRS and CDR2 YFSETQ. The CDR3 sequence is 15 residues long. V lost 0 bases and J 6 bases, leaving 14 bases between the germline ends. DNA for the CDR3: TGCGCCAGCAGCTTGGGTTGGCGGCGAGGGGATACGCAGTATTTT. It codes for CASSLGWRRGDTQYF.

This rearrangement joins TRBV7-9 to TRBJ1-2, with 9 bases matching TRBD1. The CDR3 loop spans 13 amino acids. Trimming cost V 5 bases and J 7 bases; bases outside gene matches: 5. Germline CDR1 reads SEHNR; CDR2 reads FQNEAQ (reference sequence). CDR3 loop: CASSNRGQSGYTF. The CDR3 DNA reads TGTGCCAGCAGCAACAGGGGGCAAAGTGGCTACACCTTC.

The CDR3 DNA is TGTGCCAGTAGTTTACTAGCGGGAAGCTACAATGAGCAGTTCTTC. Translated, it gives CASSLLAGSYNEQFF. The chain couples TRBV19 to TRBJ2-1; TRBD2 agrees at 10 bases. Trimming at V came to 5 bases and at J to 3 bases, leaving 4 bases not matched to a gene. CDR1 is LNHDA and CDR2 is SQIVND in the germline V gene (reference sequence). The CDR3 sequence is 15 residues long.

This chain connects TRBV19 to TRBJ1-5, with unresolved D. V was trimmed by 3 bases and J by 1 base, leaving 10 bases between them. Looked up from germline, CDR1 is LNHDA and CDR2 is SQIVND (reference sequence). CDR3 length equals 15 residues. In DNA, the CDR3 is TGTGCCAGTAGTATCCCCGGCGGAAGCAATCAGCCCCAGCATTTT. The encoded protein is CASSIPGGSNQPQHF. Supplemented by reference TRBV19 and TRBJ1-5, the full variable domain reads DGGITQSPKYLFRKEGQNVTLSCEQNLNHDAMYWYRQDPGQGLRLIYYSQIVNDFQKGDIAEGYSVSREKKESFPLTVTSAQKNPTAFYLCASSIPGGSNQPQHFGDGTRLSIL.

There are a few counts of this clone. The V call is TRBV28, the J call TRBJ2-2; 8 bases are a match to TRBD1. Germline trimming cut 5 bases from V and 0 bases from J; bases unmatched to any gene: 5. The CDR3 spans 16 residues. CDR1 is MDHEN and CDR2 is SYDVKM in the germline V gene. CDR3 region: CASSGEDRANTGELFF. For the CDR3, the DNA is TGTGCCAGCAGTGGGGAGGACAGGGCGAACACCGGGGAGCTGTTTTTT.

The chain combines TRBV7-9 with TRBJ1-1, with a possible D match to TRBD1 (5 bases). There are 12 residues in the CDR3. Per germline, CDR1 SEHNR and CDR2 FQNEAQ (reference sequence). Between the trimmed V and J ends, which lost 4 bases and 11 bases, there was a span of 14 bases. The DNA of the CDR3 is TGTGCCAGCAGCTCGTCGGGGGTAGCGGCTTTCTTT. Its translation: CASSSSGVAAFF.

Only a few counts were recorded for this clone. The chain has TRBV4-2 and TRBJ1-1; possible D gene TRBD1, 5 bases. Trimming cost V 3 bases and J 5 bases, with 13 bases left between them. The CDR3 totals 14 residues. In germline, CDR1 is LGHNA, CDR2 YNFKEQ. DNA of the CDR3: TGTGCCAGCAGCCAGACGCAGGGAGGGACTGAAGCTTTCTTT. As protein: CASSQTQGGTEAFF.

The rearrangement joins TRBV28 to TRBJ2-1; the match to TRBD2 covers 9 bases. Germline V gene data show CDR1 as MDHEN and CDR2 as SYDVKM. The V segment lost 5 bases and the J segment 0 bases; nucleotides outside the gene matches: 2. The CDR3 has 15 residues. In nucleotides, the CDR3 is TGTGCCAGCAGTCGTAGCGGGAGCTCCTACAATGAGCAGTTCTTC. Amino acids: CASSRSGSSYNEQFF.

V and J are TRBV2 and TRBJ2-6; 8 bases align to TRBD2. The CDR3 length is 14 residues. V lost 6 bases and J lost 2; bases outside the gene matches: 0. CDR1 is SNHLY and CDR2 is FYNNEI in the germline V gene. CDR3: CASSGGAGANVLTF. The CDR3 DNA is TGTGCCAGCAGCGGGGGGGCTGGGGCCAACGTCCTGACTTTC.

The chain is built from TRBV7-9 and TRBJ1-1; D is possibly TRBD1 (5 bases). The CDR3 length is 14 residues. Germline lookup yields CDR1 SEHNR and CDR2 FQNEAQ (reference sequence). V gave up 5 bases and J gave up 1 base, with 11 bases separating them. This chain's CDR3 is CASSPDTGNTEAFF. The CDR3 DNA is TGTGCCAGCAGCCCAGACACAGGGAACACTGAAGCTTTCTTT.

The genes are TRBV6-5 and TRBJ2-7; D is ambiguous. The CDR3 loop spans 13 amino acids. Germline loops: CDR1 MNHEY, CDR2 SVGAGI. V was clipped by 5 bases and J by 4 bases, with 12 bases between them. This CDR3 reads CASSEARRYEQYF. The CDR3 bases are TGTGCCAGCAGTGAAGCCCGAAGATACGAGCAGTACTTC.

This clone was detected only once. This chain joins TRBV6-4 and TRBJ1-1; possibly TRBD1 for D (6 bases). The CDR3 covers 13 residues. CDR1 and CDR2 from the germline V gene are MRHNA and SNTAGT. V gave up 4 bases and J gave up 4 bases, with 10 bases separating them. The DNA of the CDR3 is TGTGCCAGCAGTGGGAAACAGGGCACTGAAGCTTTCTTT. Translated, it gives CASSGKQGTEAFF.